The rows below give T cell receptor beta chains drawn from one sample of a study of blood T cell repertoires in COVID-19. Produced via immunoSEQ multiplex PCR; TCRdb's table is partial and in-frame only. The sample shows about 130,000 clones, over 80% of them seen only once. The sample comprised peripheral blood. These receptor sequences come from a man between 65 and 85 years old with acute or convalescent COVID-19. CDR3s include the opening cysteine and the closing phenylalanine or tryptophan. The D gene is left open where the match is weak. Clone size appears in some rows only: once, few, many, or a class for an expanded clone.

.	.	TRBV27	TRBJ1-3	TGTGCCAGCACGGCCCGGGGGGGTGGGAAGGGAAACACCATATATTTT	CASTARGGGKGNTIYF
.	.	TRBV10-3	TRBJ1-6	TGTGCCATCAGTGAACAGGGAGGGTCACCCCTCCACTTT	CAISEQGGSPLHF
.	.	TRBV14	TRBJ1-1	TGTGCCAGCAGCCGTTGGACAGCCCTGAACACTGAAGCTTTCTTT	CASSRWTALNTEAFF
.	.	TRBV21-1	TRBJ2-7	TGTGCCAGCAGCAAAAAAACGGATCCTTCTAGCGGGGGGAACTCCTACGAGCAGTACTTC	CASSKKTDPSSGGNSYEQYF
.	.	TRBV4-1	TRBJ2-2	TGCGCCAGCAGCCAAGCGGGCGGCAGGGCTCCTTCCCGCGGGGAGCTGTTTTTT	CASSQAGGRAPSRGELFF
few	.	TRBV27	TRBJ1-1	TGTGCCAGCAGTTTAGCAGAGAACACTGAAGCTTTCTTT	CASSLAENTEAFF
once	TRBD1	TRBV7-6	TRBJ2-7	TGTGCCAGCAGCTTAGGACAGGGCACCTACTACGAGCAGTACTTC	CASSLGQGTYYEQYF
.	TRBD1	TRBV6-5	TRBJ1-1	TGTGCCAGCAGTTACTCGGGACAGGGGACTTGGTTCTTT	CASSYSGQGTWFF
.	TRBD1	TRBV19	TRBJ2-1	TGTGCCAGTAAAGGACCGTGGACAGGGGGAAATGAGCAGTTCTTC	CASKGPWTGGNEQFF
.	TRBD2	TRBV28	TRBJ2-1	TGTGCCAGCAGTCCCTATGGCAGCGGGGCGTATAATGAGCAGTTCTTC	CASSPYGSGAYNEQFF
.	TRBD1	TRBV19	TRBJ1-1	TGTGCCAGTACCTCTGGGGGACAGGGGAGCACTGAAGCTTTCTTT	CASTSGGQGSTEAFF
.	.	TRBV6-6	TRBJ2-4	TGTGCCAGCAGACAGAGAGCCAAAAACATTCAGTACTTC	CASRQRAKNIQYF
once	.	TRBV29-1	TRBJ2-1	TGCAGCGTTGGACGGGGTGCCAATGAGCAGTTCTTC	CSVGRGANEQFF
.	TRBD1	TRBV7-2	TRBJ1-1	TGTGCCAGCAGCTTGACAGGGTCGATCACTGAAGCTTTCTTT	CASSLTGSITEAFF
.	.	TRBV27	TRBJ2-1	TGTGCCAGCAGTTCCTCCCTACCAACAGATGAGCAGTTCTTC	CASSSSLPTDEQFF
.	TRBD2	TRBV3-1/TRBV3-2	TRBJ2-1	TGTGCCAGCAGCCAGACTTTTAGCGGGGGAGGGGAGCAGTTCTTC	CASSQTFSGGGEQFF
few	.	TRBV19	TRBJ1-5	TGTGCCAGTACCCTACGGGCGGGCCAGGGGCGCTGGGCTAGCAATCAGCCCCAGCATTTT	CASTLRAGQGRWASNQPQHF
.	TRBD1	TRBV6-5	TRBJ1-1	TGTGCCAGCACCCACAGGGGGAACACTGAAGCTTTCTTT	CASTHRGNTEAFF
.	.	TRBV6-5	TRBJ1-1	TGTGCCAGCAACCCCGTTCCGGGTGGGACTGAAGCTTTCTTT	CASNPVPGGTEAFF
.	.	TRBV15	TRBJ2-7	TGTGCCACCAGCAGAGATCGTTACGAGCAGTACTTC	CATSRDRYEQYF
few	.	TRBV20-1	TRBJ2-3	TGCAGTGCCCTAGTGAGAGATACGCAGTATTTT	CSALVRDTQYF
.	.	TRBV15	TRBJ1-1	TGTGCCACCAGCGAGGCAGCTAGTGAAGCTTTCTTT	CATSEAASEAFF
.	TRBD1	TRBV5-8	TRBJ1-2	TGTGCCAGCGGGACAGGCTATGGCTACACCTTC	CASGTGYGYTF
once	.	TRBV7-9	TRBJ1-2	TGTGCCAGCAGCTCCGGACAGCGAAACTATGGCTACACCTTC	CASSSGQRNYGYTF
few	.	TRBV7-8	TRBJ2-2	TGTGCCAGCAGCTTAGTTTCGCGAGGCGGGGAGCTGTTTTTT	CASSLVSRGGELFF
.	TRBD1	TRBV28	TRBJ2-2	TGTGCCAGCAGTTTATTAGCCAGGGGGCTGTCCGGGGAGCTGTTTTTT	CASSLLARGLSGELFF
.	.	TRBV7-9	TRBJ1-6	TGTGCCAGCAGCGTCTCGACTGGAAATTCACCCCTCCACTTT	CASSVSTGNSPLHF
.	TRBD1	TRBV5-1	TRBJ1-1	TGCGCCAGCATGACAGGGCAGAACACTGAAGCTTTCTTT	CASMTGQNTEAFF
.	TRBD1	TRBV28	TRBJ1-2	TGTGCCAGCAGCCGACAGGGTGCCTTTTTCGTAATTAAGGATGGCTACACCTTC	CASSRQGAFFVIKDGYTF
.	TRBD1	TRBV3-1/TRBV3-2	TRBJ1-1	TGTGCCAGCAGGGAACAGGGGAGAAACACTGAAGCTTTCTTT	CASREQGRNTEAFF
.	.	TRBV5-1	TRBJ2-7	TGCGCCAGCAGCTCGGGACACTACGAGCAGTACTTC	CASSSGHYEQYF
once	.	TRBV27	TRBJ1-1	TGTGCCAGCAGTTTAACAGAAAGAGGGACTGAAGCTTTCTTT	CASSLTERGTEAFF
.	TRBD1	TRBV4-1	TRBJ1-5	TGCGCCAGCAGCCAGGGACAGGGGGGGAGATATGAAGAGCCCCAGCATTTT	CASSQGQGGRYEEPQHF